This T cell receptor beta chain is from a study of OX40 agonist ivuxolimab in advanced cancers. About the study: Two cutaneous melanoma patients and one hepatocellular carcinoma patient, three in all, had partial responses. Study-level results: Some nonresponders also had low normalized T-cell clonal expansion. Antigen targets of the expanded peripheral T cells went undetermined.

Using immunoSEQ multiplex PCR, the repertoire was profiled, and TCRdb retains in-frame clones only, with some absent. The sample contains 75,000 to 90,000 clones, approximately 85% of which appear only once. CDR1 is MNHEY, CDR2 SVGAGI, per germline. The CDR3 extends over 14 amino acids. J gave up 4 bases and V 6 bases, and 5 bases lay outside the gene matches. Comments on this clone: Its antigen is undetermined. The sample carries other DNA sequences with the same CDR3.

This TCR was sampled from an adult with an advanced solid tumor such as melanoma, head and neck, liver or kidney cancer. The sequencing here drew on CD4+ or CD8+ T cells sorted from blood, taken in a trial of the OX40 agonist ivuxolimab. The genes are TRBV6-5 and TRBJ1-2; TRBD1 matches at 10 bases. CDR3 in amino acids: CASRRQGAGYGYTF. The CDR3 DNA is TGTGCCAGCAGGCGACAGGGGGCGGGCTATGGCTACACCTTC.